This T cell receptor (beta chain) emerged from a study of blood T cells in healthy people across ages. Every sample had a minimum of 6.5 million PBMCs isolated. Sample-barcoded 5' priming and a J-beta primer mix drove a second PCR of about 6 to 12 cycles. MiXCR, run by TCRdb on the 5' RACE reads, gives a single entry per CDR3 protein. In the table there are roughly 2 million distinct CDR3 sequences, approximately 50% of which are singletons. Concerning this clonotype: Its antigen is undetermined.

Study findings and constraints: Possibly, changes in expanded clonotypes were confounded because donor CMV status was unknown.

Sequenced material: blood. The TCR originated in a middle-aged woman in good health.

Written as DNA, the CDR3 is TGTGCCAGCAGTGAGGGGACAGGAGCTATGAACACTGAAGCTTTCTTT. This translates into CASSEGTGAMNTEAFF. The rearrangement links TRBV6-1 to TRBJ1-1; 8 nucleotides line up with TRBD1. The CDR3 loop spans 16 amino acids. Germline-derived CDR1 and CDR2 are MNHNS and SASEGT. After removal of 3 bases from V and 0 bases from J, the junction contained 6 bases not matched to a gene.